These 19 T cell receptor beta chains originate from one sample sequenced in a study of Graves' ophthalmopathy and Graves' hyperthyroidism (dated by TCRdb to 2017 to 2018). The sequencer was an Illumina HiSeq 2000. TCR beta CDR3 regions were amplified from RNA transcripts for repertoire sequencing. A first-round RT-PCR used HTBI primers with the Qiagen OneStep RT-PCR kit, followed by a second-round multiplex PCR, size selection and purification. TCRdb passed the public sequencing reads through fastp at Q25 and MiXCR, retaining productive beta sequences. Every distinct CDR3 protein forms one entry, paired with its most common genes and DNA. Present in this sample are about 380,000 distinct CDR3 sequences, 15% to 19% of which were seen just once. Of the sample, about 7% falls within the top ten clones. Sequences were obtained from peripheral blood. The source of these receptors is a woman aged 18-29 years with stable Graves' hyperthyroidism. Donor details come from another sample of the same person, matched by shared clones.

In this sample, this clonotype turned up many times. The chain employs TRBV6-1 and TRBJ2-5; 11 positions match TRBD2. This CDR3 is 14 amino acids long. CDR1 is MNHNS, CDR2 SASEGT, per germline. Trimming removed 4 bases from V and 4 bases from J; junction bases left unmatched: 2. In DNA form, the CDR3 reads TGTGCCAGCAGTGCGACTAGCGGGGCAGAGACCCAGTACTTC. It encodes CASSATSGAETQYF.

This clonotype was detected ten times or more. The V and J genes are TRBV20-1 and TRBJ2-7, with D perhaps TRBD1 (6 bases). CDR1 and CDR2 from the germline V gene are DFQATT and SNEGSKA (reference sequence). This CDR3 region has 12 residues. V was shortened by 6 bases and J by 4 bases, with 13 bases between the two germline ends. The CDR3 spells CSAKNRAYEQYF. The CDR3 DNA reads TGCAGTGCGAAAAACAGGGCTTACGAGCAGTACTTC.

This clonotype was observed at least ten times. V and J are TRBV12-3 or TRBV12-4 and TRBJ2-5; 9 bases match TRBD2. This CDR3 has 14 amino acids. Losses at the gene ends were 5 bases for V and 0 bases for J; bases not matched to a gene: 1. The CDR3 DNA is TGTGCCAGCAGTAGCGGGGGGTACCAAGAGACCCAGTACTTC. Its translation is CASSSGGYQETQYF.

This clonotype was found many times. The gene calls are TRBV27 and TRBJ2-5, with 7 bases aligning to TRBD1. The CDR3 runs to 13 residues. From germline, CDR1 is MNHEY and CDR2 SMNVEV (reference sequence). V trimming: 3 bases; J trimming: 7 bases; junction bases outside the gene matches: 5. The CDR3 DNA follows: TGTGCCAGCAGTTTTCTCGCAGGGGGGACCCAGTACTTC. Translating it yields CASSFLAGGTQYF.

This clonotype was counted ten times or more. The rearrangement uses TRBV20-1 and TRBJ2-5; D remains ambiguous. Looked up from germline, CDR1 is DFQATT and CDR2 is SNEGSKA (reference sequence). V shed 0 bases and J shed 5 bases, with 10 bases lying between them. The CDR3 consists of 13 residues. Here the CDR3 reads CSAREDIGETQYF. DNA of the CDR3: TGCAGTGCTAGAGAAGACATTGGGGAGACCCAGTACTTC.

In this sample, this clonotype turned up once. J is TRBJ1-2 and V is TRBV2; perhaps TRBD1 as D (5 bases). V dropped 11 bases and J dropped 6 bases, with 13 bases sitting between them. Germline V gives CDR1 SNHLY, CDR2 FYNNEI. This CDR3 spans 11 amino acids. The CDR3 nucleotides are TGTGCCCTTCAGGGAAATGATGGCTACACCTTC. Its translation is CALQGNDGYTF.

This clonotype was detected many times. CDR3 loop: CASTKGGGRYTEAFF. CDR3 sequence (DNA): TGTGCCAGCACCAAAGGGGGGGGCCGGTACACTGAAGCTTTCTTT. V usage is TRBV12-3 or TRBV12-4 and J usage is TRBJ1-1; tentatively, D is TRBD1 (6 bases). The CDR3 length is 15 residues. The V gene lost 7 bases and the J gene lost 3 bases, with 18 bases spanning the gap.

This clonotype was counted ten times or more. The chain recombines TRBV6-2 or TRBV6-3 with TRBJ1-6; tentatively, D is TRBD1 (5 bases). The germline V gene encodes CDR1 MNHEY and CDR2 SVGEGT. V was pared by 6 bases and J by 0 bases, with 18 bases between. CDR3 length: 18 amino acids. The CDR3 protein is CASSPTGTLSSYNSPLHF. CDR3 DNA: TGTGCCAGCAGCCCAACCGGGACTTTGAGCTCCTATAATTCACCCCTCCACTTT.

In this sample, this clonotype turned up many times. This chain joins TRBV6-5 and TRBJ2-7; 8 bases are shared with TRBD1. Looked up from germline, CDR1 is MNHEY and CDR2 is SVGAGI. The CDR3 extends over 13 amino acids. The V gene end was trimmed by 2 bases and the J gene end by 3 bases; junction bases not matched to a gene: 0. The CDR3, as DNA: TGTGCCAGCAGTTACGACAGGGGCTACGAGCAGTACTTC. Translated: CASSYDRGYEQYF.

Here the CDR3 DNA reads TGTGCCAGCAGCTGGGTCACGGATTCACCCCTCCACTTT. Translating gives CASSWVTDSPLHF. The chain has TRBV14 and TRBJ1-6; unclear D gene. V lost 5 bases and J lost 8, with 10 bases in between. This CDR3 has 13 amino acids. Germline V CDR1 and CDR2: SGHDN, FVKESK.

This clonotype was counted between two and nine times. This chain links TRBV19 with TRBJ1-5; D unresolved. CDR1 and CDR2 (germline): LNHDA, SQIVND (reference sequence). V dropped 6 bases and J dropped 4 bases, with 13 bases sitting between them. The CDR3 is made up of 14 amino acids. The CDR3 protein is CASRGLWQNQPQHF. Written as DNA, the CDR3 is TGTGCCAGTAGAGGGTTATGGCAGAATCAGCCCCAGCATTTT.

This chain uses TRBV6-1 with TRBJ1-1, with a possible D match to TRBD1 (6 bases). The V and J ends lost 10 bases and 3 bases respectively, with 15 bases between them. The CDR3 runs to 13 residues. Germline assignment: CDR1 MNHNS and CDR2 SASEGT. The CDR3 DNA sequence: TGTGCCACACGCTACGACAGGTACACTGAAGCTTTCTTT. This sequence encodes CATRYDRYTEAFF.

This clonotype was seen repeatedly, ten times or more. V and J are TRBV13 and TRBJ1-1; 8 bases fit TRBD1. There are 13 residues in the CDR3. V dropped 7 bases and J dropped 1; count of bases not matched to a gene: 2. CDR1 and CDR2 (germline): PRHDT, FYEKMQ (reference sequence). The CDR3 loop is CASIGQGNTEAFF. CDR3 nucleotide sequence: TGTGCCAGCATAGGACAGGGGAACACTGAAGCTTTCTTT.

This clonotype has ten or more counts. V and J are TRBV20-1 and TRBJ2-7; 7 bases are a match to TRBD2. Losses at the gene ends were 3 bases for V and 3 bases for J; bases not matched to a gene: 11. The CDR3 sequence is 15 residues long. From germline, CDR1 is DFQATT and CDR2 SNEGSKA (reference sequence). The CDR3 DNA reads TGCAGTGCTAGCGAAGGGACCGGGACTATCTACGAGCAGTACTTC. Its protein product is CSASEGTGTIYEQYF.

This clonotype was seen many times. The chain carries TRBV6-2 or TRBV6-3 and TRBJ2-2, with TRBD2 matching 7 bases. This CDR3 is 14 amino acids long. Germline V CDR1 and CDR2: MNHEY, SVGEGT. The junction had 7 bases not matched to a gene; V was cut back by 4 bases and J by 8 bases. CDR3 residues: CASSSPGGDGELFF. The CDR3 DNA is TGTGCCAGCAGTTCCCCTGGGGGGGATGGGGAGCTGTTTTTT.

This clonotype was observed a few times. The CDR3 DNA sequence: TGTGCCAGCAGCTTATCATCTTTTCGGGGGGCCAACGTCCTGACTTTC. Translated, it gives CASSLSSFRGANVLTF. The J gene is TRBJ2-6, the V gene TRBV11-2; D call uncertain. The V and J ends lost 2 bases and 4 bases respectively, with 12 bases between them. Germline V CDR1 and CDR2: SGHAT, FQNNGV. This CDR3 contains 16 residues.

This clonotype occurred many times. V gene TRBV7-2 combines with J gene TRBJ1-1, with D uncertain. In germline, CDR1 is SGHTA, CDR2 FQGNSA. V lost 1 base to trimming and J lost 2 bases, with 5 bases between them. The CDR3 consists of 13 residues. DNA for the CDR3: TGTGCCAGCAGCTTAGTCGCTAACACTGAAGCTTTCTTT. It codes for CASSLVANTEAFF.

This clonotype was counted at least ten times. V is TRBV5-1 and J is TRBJ1-6; 7 nucleotides align to TRBD1. The CDR3 is made up of 17 amino acids. Germline CDR1 SGHRS, CDR2 YFSETQ. Trimming removed 0 bases from V and 3 bases from J; junction bases left unmatched: 6. CDR3 sequence (DNA): TGCGCCAGCAGCTTGGGAGGGGGCGAAGGCTATAATTCACCCCTCCACTTT. This codes for CASSLGGGEGYNSPLHF.

The sample holds many counts of this clonotype. The CDR3 sequence: CSADRGSNTEAFF. CDR3 sequence (DNA): TGCAGCGCCGACAGGGGGTCGAACACTGAAGCTTTCTTT. J is TRBJ1-1 and V is TRBV29-1, with 9 bases lining up with TRBD1. The CDR3 is 13 residues long. Germline V CDR1 and CDR2: SQVTM, ANQGSEA. Trimming took 7 bases from V and 1 from J; bases not matched to a gene: 4.